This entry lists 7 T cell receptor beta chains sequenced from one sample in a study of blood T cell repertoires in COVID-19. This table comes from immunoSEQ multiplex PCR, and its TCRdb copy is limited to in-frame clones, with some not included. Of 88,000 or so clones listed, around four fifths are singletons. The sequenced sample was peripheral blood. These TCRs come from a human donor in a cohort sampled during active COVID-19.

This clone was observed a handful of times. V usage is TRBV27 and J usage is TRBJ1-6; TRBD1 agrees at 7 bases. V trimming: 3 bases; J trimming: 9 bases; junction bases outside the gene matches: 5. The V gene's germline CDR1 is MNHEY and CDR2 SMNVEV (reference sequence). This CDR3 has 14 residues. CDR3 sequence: CASSFLQGTSPLHF. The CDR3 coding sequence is TGTGCCAGCAGTTTTTTACAGGGGACTTCACCCCTCCACTTT.

The CDR3 region is CASSVGEAGVHEQYF. The CDR3 nucleotides read TGTGCCAGCAGCGTAGGGGAGGCGGGAGTTCACGAGCAGTACTTC. The J gene is TRBJ2-7, the V gene TRBV9, with 7 bases aligning to TRBD2. CDR1 is SGDLS, CDR2 YYNGEE, per germline. V was pared by 0 bases and J by 5 bases, with 8 bases of the junction left unmatched. CDR3 size: 15 residues. The entire variable domain, with the rest obtained from reference TRBV9 and TRBJ2-7, is as follows: DSGVTQTPKHLITATGQRVTLRCSPRSGDLSVYWYQQSLDQGLQFLIQYYNGEERAKGNILERFSAQQFPDLHSELNLSSLELGDSALYFCASSVGEAGVHEQYFGPGTRLTVT.

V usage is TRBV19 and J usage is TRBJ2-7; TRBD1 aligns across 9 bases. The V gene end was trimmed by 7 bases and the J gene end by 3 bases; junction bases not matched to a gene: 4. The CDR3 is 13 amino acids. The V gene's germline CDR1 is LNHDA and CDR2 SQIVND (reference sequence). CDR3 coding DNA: TGTGCCAGTACTCAGGACAGGGGCTACGAGCAGTACTTC. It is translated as CASTQDRGYEQYF. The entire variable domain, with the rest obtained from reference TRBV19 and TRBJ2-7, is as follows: DGGITQSPKYLFRKEGQNVTLSCEQNLNHDAMYWYRQDPGQGLRLIYYSQIVNDFQKGDIAEGYSVSREKKESFPLTVTSAQKNPTAFYLCASTQDRGYEQYFGPGTRLTVT.

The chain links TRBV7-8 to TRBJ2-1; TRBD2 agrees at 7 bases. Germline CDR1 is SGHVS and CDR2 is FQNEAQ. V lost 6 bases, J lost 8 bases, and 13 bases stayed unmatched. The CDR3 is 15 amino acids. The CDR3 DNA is TGTGCCAGCAGGAGAAGGCCTTGGGAGGGAGATGAGCAGTTCTTC. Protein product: CASRRRPWEGDEQFF.

CDR3 sequence: CASSYQPSLPGYTF. CDR3 DNA sequence: TGTGCCAGCAGTTACCAACCGTCCCTACCGGGCTACACCTTC. The V call is TRBV6-5, the J call TRBJ1-2; D unclear. CDR1 MNHEY and CDR2 SVGAGI come from the germline V gene. Trimming shortened V by 2 bases and J by 8 bases, and 15 bases separated the two germline ends. This CDR3 is 14 amino acids long.

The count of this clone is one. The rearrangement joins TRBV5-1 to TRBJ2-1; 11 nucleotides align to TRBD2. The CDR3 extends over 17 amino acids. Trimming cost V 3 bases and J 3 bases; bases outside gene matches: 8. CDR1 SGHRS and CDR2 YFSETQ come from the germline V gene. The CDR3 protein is CASSYLGTSGGYNEQFF. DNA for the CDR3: TGCGCCAGCAGCTACTTAGGGACTAGCGGAGGCTACAATGAGCAGTTCTTC.

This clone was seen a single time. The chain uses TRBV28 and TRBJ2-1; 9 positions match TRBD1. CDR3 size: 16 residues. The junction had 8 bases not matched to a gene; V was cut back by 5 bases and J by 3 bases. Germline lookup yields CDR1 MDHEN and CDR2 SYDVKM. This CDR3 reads CASSPPGQGGYNEQFF. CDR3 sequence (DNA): TGTGCCAGCAGTCCTCCGGGACAGGGCGGCTACAATGAGCAGTTCTTC.